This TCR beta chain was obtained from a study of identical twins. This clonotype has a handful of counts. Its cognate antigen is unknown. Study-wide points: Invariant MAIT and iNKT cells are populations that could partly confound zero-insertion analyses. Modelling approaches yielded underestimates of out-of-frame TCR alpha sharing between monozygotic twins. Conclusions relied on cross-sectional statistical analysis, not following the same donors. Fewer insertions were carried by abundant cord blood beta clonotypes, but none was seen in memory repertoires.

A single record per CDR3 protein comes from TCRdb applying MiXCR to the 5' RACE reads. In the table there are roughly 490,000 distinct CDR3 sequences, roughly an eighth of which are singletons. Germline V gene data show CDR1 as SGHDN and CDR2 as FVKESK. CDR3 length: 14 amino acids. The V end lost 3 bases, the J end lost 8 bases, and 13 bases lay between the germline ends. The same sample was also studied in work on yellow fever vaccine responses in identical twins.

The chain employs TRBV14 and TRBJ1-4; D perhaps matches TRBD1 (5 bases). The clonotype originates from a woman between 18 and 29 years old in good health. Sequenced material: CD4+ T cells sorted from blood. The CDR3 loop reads CASSHGRGKEKLFF. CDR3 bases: TGTGCCAGCAGCCACGGACGGGGGAAGGAAAAACTGTTTTTT.